Presented here are 21 T cell receptor beta chains from one specimen sequenced in a study of tissue T cells after allogeneic stem cell transplantation. TCRdb's table, derived via immunoSEQ multiplex PCR, lists solely in-frame clones and lacks some. This sample has more than 45,000 clones; nearly 75% occur once, and the top ten carry less than 0.85%. Sample: sorted cells pooled from one or two spleens. The receptors originated from a pool of C57BL/6 mice in good health.

This clone was observed a single time. The genes are named according to mouse. The observed sequence ends 1 residue before the CDR3 terminus, with the missing tail filled in from the germline J gene. This sequence joins TRBV16 and TRBJ2-1; 11 bases are shared with TRBD2. The germline CDR1 and CDR2 sequences are SGHSA and FRNQAP. Trimming at V came to 5 bases and at J to 6 bases, leaving 6 bases not matched to a gene. The CDR3 covers 15 residues. The CDR3 protein is CASSPLTGGVAEQFF. CDR3 DNA, as far as it was read: TGTGCAAGCAGCCCCTTGACTGGGGGGGTTGCTGAGCAGTTC. The complete variable domain, with remaining parts taken from reference TRBV16 and TRBJ2-1, reads NAGVIQTPRHKVTGKGQEATLWCEPISGHSAVFWYRQTIVQGLEFLTYFRNQAPIDDSGMPKERFSAQMPNQSHSTLKIQSTQPQDSAVYLCASSPLTGGVAEQFFGPGTRLTVL.

This clone turned up a few times. Gene names denote mouse genes. Read coverage stops 1 residue before the CDR3 terminus; the germline J gene supplies the remainder. The chain joins TRBV3 to TRBJ2-7, with TRBD1 identical over 8 bases. The CDR3 is made up of 12 amino acids. Per the germline V gene, CDR1 is SNHLY and CDR2 is FYNGKV (reference sequence). Trimming at V came to 3 bases and at J to 6 bases, leaving 1 base not matched to a gene. CDR3 DNA, as far as it was read: TGTGCCAGCAGCTTCACAGGGGGTGAACAGTAC. Its protein is CASSFTGGEQY. The CDR3 in its entirety is CASSFTGGEQYF. Full variable domain (missing parts from reference TRBV3 and TRBJ2-7): GPKVLQIPSHQIIDMGQMVTLNCDPVSNHLYFYWYKQILGQQMEFLVNFYNGKVMEKSKLFKDQFSVERPDGSYFTLKIQPTALEDSAVYFCASSFTGGEQYFGPGTRLTVL.

Notes on this clone: Gene and germline names: mouse. Read data end 1 residue before the CDR3 end; the end is taken from the germline J gene. The chain joins TRBV19 to TRBJ2-2; D unclear. Trimming stripped 0 bases from V and 2 bases from J, with 2 bases between. Germline V gene sequence: CDR1 FNHDT, CDR2 SITEND (reference sequence). There are 13 residues in the CDR3. The CDR3 DNA, read in part, is TGTGCCAGCAGTATAGACAACACCGGGCAGCTCTAC. Encoded protein: CASSIDNTGQLY. The full CDR3 reads CASSIDNTGQLYF.

About this clone itself: Genes and germline come from the mouse. The CDR3 extends 1 residue past the end of the read, so its final part is completed from the germline J gene. J is TRBJ2-3 and V is TRBV4, with TRBD2 matching 10 bases. Germline V gene data show CDR1 as LGHDT and CDR2 as YNNKQL (reference sequence). J was trimmed by 4 bases and V by 4 bases; bases with no gene match: 2. There are 14 residues in the CDR3. The CDR3 reads CASSLTGGTETLYF. The sequenced part of the CDR3 DNA is TGTGCCAGCAGCTTGACTGGGGGGACAGAAACGCTGTAT.

On this clone: Genes and germline come from the mouse. The read ends 1 residue early relative to the CDR3; the germline J gene fills the gap. The chain combines TRBV24 with TRBJ1-4; TRBD1 agrees at 12 bases. V gave up 4 bases and J gave up 3 bases; unmatched junction bases: 6. The V gene's germline CDR1 is KGHTA and CDR2 FRNEEI. The CDR3 loop spans 17 amino acids. The covered CDR3 bases are TGTGCCAGCAGTCCCCCGGGACAGGGGGCGGCCAACGAAAGATTATTT. Its translation: CASSPPGQGAANERLF. The whole CDR3 sequence reads CASSPPGQGAANERLFF.

In its sample, this clone was seen once. Genes and germline come from the mouse. Read coverage stops 1 residue before the CDR3 terminus; the germline J gene supplies the remainder. Other DNA sequences of this sample code for an identical CDR3. This chain uses TRBV13-3 with TRBJ2-5; 9 nucleotides agree with TRBD1. CDR1 is NNHDY, CDR2 SYVADS, per germline. V dropped 5 bases and J dropped 6; count of bases not matched to a gene: 4. This CDR3 is 13 amino acids long. CDR3 sequence: CASRGQGRDTQYF. The CDR3 DNA, read in part, is TGTGCCAGCAGAGGACAGGGGAGGGACACCCAGTAC.

This clone was seen a few times. The gene names here belong to mouse. The CDR3 end is not reached by the read, which stops 1 residue before it; the germline J gene fills it in. The chain uses TRBV19 and TRBJ2-7, with 9 bases matching TRBD1. The CDR3 spans 14 residues. Germline V CDR1 and CDR2: FNHDT, SITEND (reference sequence). V gave up 4 bases and J gave up 4 bases; unmatched junction bases: 6. The CDR3 is CASSPPGQGYEQYF. The part of the CDR3 DNA that was read is TGTGCCAGCAGTCCTCCGGGACAGGGATATGAACAGTAC.

Concerning this clone itself: Genes here carry mouse names. Read coverage stops 1 residue before the CDR3 terminus; the germline J gene supplies the remainder. This chain uses TRBV13-1 with TRBJ1-4; D remains ambiguous. The germline gives CDR1 NSHNY, CDR2 SYGAGN. V was pared by 4 bases and J by 0 bases, with 4 bases between. The CDR3 covers 13 residues. The CDR3: CASSSISNERLFF. CDR3 bases read: TGTGCCAGCAGTTCAATTTCCAACGAAAGATTATTT.

With respect to this clone: All gene names here are mouse names. The CDR3 end falls 1 residue outside the read, so it is completed with the germline J gene. J is TRBJ2-7 and V is TRBV2; TRBD2 aligns across 10 bases. Germline assignment: CDR1 LGHNA and CDR2 YSYQKL. The CDR3 has 13 amino acids. V lost 2 bases to trimming and J lost 5 bases; unmatched junction nucleotides: 0. CDR3 loop: CASSQLGGHEQYF. The covered CDR3 bases are TGTGCCAGCAGCCAACTGGGGGGGCATGAACAGTAC.

A remark on this clone: Germline and genes here are mouse. The read ends 1 residue shy of where the CDR3 ends; the end is completed using the germline J gene. The chain recombines TRBV3 with TRBJ1-2; tentative D call: TRBD1 (5 bases). V lost 5 bases and J 3 bases, leaving 10 bases between the germline ends. The length of the CDR3 is 13 residues. Germline CDR1 SNHLY, CDR2 FYNGKV (reference sequence). This CDR3 is CASSPRRDSDYTF. The sequenced part of the CDR3 DNA is TGTGCCAGCAGCCCCCGCAGGGACTCCGACTACACC.

About this clone: Mouse gene names apply. The read terminates 1 residue ahead of where the CDR3 ends, so the germline J gene completes it. The chain uses TRBV16 and TRBJ2-7, with TRBD1 as a possible D gene (5 bases). V shed 1 base and J shed 3 bases, with 10 bases lying between them. CDR3 length: 14 residues. Germline V gene sequence: CDR1 SGHSA, CDR2 FRNQAP. Partial CDR3 DNA: TGTGCAAGCAGCTTAGGAGGGCAGGGCTATGAACAGTAC. This encodes CASSLGGQGYEQY. The whole CDR3 protein reads CASSLGGQGYEQYF. Based on the CDR3 plus reference TRBV16 and TRBJ2-7, the full variable domain is NAGVIQTPRHKVTGKGQEATLWCEPISGHSAVFWYRQTIVQGLEFLTYFRNQAPIDDSGMPKERFSAQMPNQSHSTLKIQSTQPQDSAVYLCASSLGGQGYEQYFGPGTRLTVL.

In the case of this clone: Germline and genes here are mouse. The CDR3 end is not reached by the read, which stops 1 residue before it; the germline J gene fills it in. The J gene is TRBJ1-2, the V gene TRBV13-2; TRBD1 agrees at 8 bases. The junction had 3 bases not matched to a gene; V was cut back by 5 bases and J by 0 bases. CDR1 is NNHNN, CDR2 SYGAGS, per germline (reference sequence). The CDR3 loop spans 14 amino acids. CDR3 DNA, as far as it was read: TGTGCCAGCGGGCTACAGGGGGCAAACTCCGACTACACC. Residues: CASGLQGANSDYT. The CDR3 reads in full as CASGLQGANSDYTF.

This clone has more than one count but fewer than ten. Gene names follow the mouse nomenclature. Read sequence stops 1 residue before the CDR3 end, and the germline J gene provides the missing end. The chain has TRBV15 and TRBJ2-7; D is perhaps TRBD2 (7 bases). With 1 base removed from V and 7 bases from J, the gap between germline ends came to 11 bases. This CDR3 has 13 residues. CDR1 SGHND and CDR2 FRSKSL come from the germline V gene. This CDR3 is CASSLGGAREQYF. Incomplete CDR3 DNA: TGTGCCAGCAGTTTAGGGGGGGCGCGCGAACAGTAC.

In this sample, this clone turned up a few times. Each gene name is a mouse one. The CDR3 reads CASSPRTGGYEQYF. The sequenced CDR3 bases are TGTGCCAGCTCCCCCCGGACAGGGGGCTATGAACAGTAC. This sequence joins TRBV12-1 and TRBJ2-7; 10 nucleotides agree with TRBD1. Read sequence stops 1 residue before the CDR3 end, and the germline J gene provides the missing end. The V and J ends lost 4 bases and 3 bases, in that order; junction bases with no gene match: 5. In germline, CDR1 is SGHSN, CDR2 HYEKVE. This CDR3 has 14 amino acids.

As for this clone: Mouse gene names and germline throughout. The chain's CDR3 is CASRSGTGISQNTLYF. CDR3 DNA, as far as it was read: TGTGCCAGCAGATCCGGGACTGGGATTAGTCAAAACACCTTGTAC. The chain employs TRBV13-3 and TRBJ2-4; 9 nucleotides match TRBD2. The read halts 1 residue ahead of the CDR3 end, with the missing end drawn from the germline J gene. Germline CDR1 is NNHDY and CDR2 is SYVADS. This CDR3 comprises 16 residues. The junction had 7 bases not matched to a gene; V was cut back by 5 bases and J by 0 bases.

On this clone itself: The gene names here belong to mouse. The read terminates 1 residue ahead of where the CDR3 ends, so the germline J gene completes it. The chain has TRBV31 and TRBJ1-2; D call uncertain. This CDR3 is built from 13 residues. Germline assignment: CDR1 GKSSPN and CDR2 SITVG. V was shortened by 2 bases and J by 0 bases, with 7 bases between the two germline ends. The CDR3 sequence: CAWSSRSNSDYTF. CDR3 bases read: TGTGCCTGGAGTAGCAGGTCAAACTCCGACTACACC.

This clone was recorded a few times. The listed genes are named as in mouse. The sequence runs out 1 residue before the end of the CDR3; the remainder is reconstructed from the germline J gene. The V and J genes are TRBV31 and TRBJ2-7, with 7 positions matching TRBD2. Germline lookup yields CDR1 GKSSPN and CDR2 SITVG. Trimming at V came to 0 bases and at J to 7 bases, leaving 3 bases not matched to a gene. The CDR3 runs to 12 residues. The chain's CDR3 is CAWSLGGWEQYF. The sequenced part of the CDR3 DNA is TGTGCCTGGAGTCTGGGGGGGTGGGAACAGTAC.

A remark on this clone: Genes here carry mouse names. The read comes to an end 1 residue before the CDR3 does, leaving the germline J gene to fill in the end. The chain carries TRBV3 and TRBJ2-7; 7 nucleotides agree with TRBD1. V was pared by 6 bases and J by 4 bases, with 12 bases of the junction left unmatched. CDR1 SNHLY and CDR2 FYNGKV come from the germline V gene (reference sequence). The CDR3 is made up of 15 amino acids. The chain's CDR3 is CASSPSTGTAYEQYF. The sequenced part of the CDR3 DNA is TGTGCCAGCAGTCCCTCTACCGGGACAGCATATGAACAGTAC. Combining the CDR3 with reference TRBV3 and TRBJ2-7 gives the whole variable domain GPKVLQIPSHQIIDMGQMVTLNCDPVSNHLYFYWYKQILGQQMEFLVNFYNGKVMEKSKLFKDQFSVERPDGSYFTLKIQPTALEDSAVYFCASSPSTGTAYEQYFGPGTRLTVL.

As regards this clone: Genes here carry mouse names. The same CDR3 is also encoded by other DNA sequences in this sample. The covered CDR3 bases are TGTGCCTGGAGTCTACGTGAACAGTAC. Its translation is CAWSLREQY. The entire CDR3 is CAWSLREQYF. The rearrangement joins TRBV31 to TRBJ2-7; D unclear. The read is 1 residue too short to cover the CDR3 end, so that end is filled in from the germline J gene. With 0 bases removed from V and 6 bases from J, the gap between germline ends came to 3 bases. CDR1 is GKSSPN, CDR2 SITVG, per germline. The CDR3 runs 10 residues.

A word on this clone: The junction and the germline gene differ at one end; a read error may be behind it. The genes are named according to mouse. The CDR3 region is CTCSARGSGSTLYF. The DNA read from the CDR3 is TGCACCTGCAGTGCCAGGGGATCTGGAAGTACGCTCTAT. The V gene is TRBV1, the J gene TRBJ1-3; D is possibly TRBD1 (6 bases). Coverage ceases 1 residue before the CDR3 finishes, and the germline J gene fills in the end. This CDR3 contains 14 residues. In germline, CDR1 is NSQYPW, CDR2 LRSPGD (reference sequence).

Turning to this clone: The gene symbols are mouse symbols. The CDR3 extends 1 residue past the end of the read, so its final part is completed from the germline J gene. The V gene is TRBV20, the J gene TRBJ2-2, with D unclear. Deletions cut 0 bases from V and 1 base from J, with 6 bases between. CDR1 is GFQATS and CDR2 is STVNSAI in the germline V gene. There are 14 residues in the CDR3. The sequenced CDR3 bases are TGTGGTGCTAGGGAGGAGGTAAACACCGGGCAGCTCTAC. This sequence encodes CGAREEVNTGQLY. The full CDR3 reads CGAREEVNTGQLYF.